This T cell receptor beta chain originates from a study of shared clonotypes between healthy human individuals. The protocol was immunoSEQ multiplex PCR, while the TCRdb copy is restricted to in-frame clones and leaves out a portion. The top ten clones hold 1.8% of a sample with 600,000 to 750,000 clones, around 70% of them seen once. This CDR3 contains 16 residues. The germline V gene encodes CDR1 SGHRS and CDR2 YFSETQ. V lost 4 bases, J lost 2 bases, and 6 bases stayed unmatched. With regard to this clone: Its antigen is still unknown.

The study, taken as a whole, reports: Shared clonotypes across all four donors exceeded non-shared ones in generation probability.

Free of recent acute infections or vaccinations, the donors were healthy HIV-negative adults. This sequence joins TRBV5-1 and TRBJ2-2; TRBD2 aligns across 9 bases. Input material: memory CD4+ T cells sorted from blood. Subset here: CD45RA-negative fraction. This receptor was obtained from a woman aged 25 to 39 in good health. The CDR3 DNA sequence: TGCGCCAGCAGCCCTAGCGGGGCCTTTAACACCGGGGAGCTGTTTTTT. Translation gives CASSPSGAFNTGELFF.